The 18 T cell receptor beta chains below come from one sample, sequenced in a study of CD8 T cells in Susac syndrome. Random hexamers primed reverse transcription of roughly 0.45 to 1 ug RNA. TCRdb ran MiXCR on the immunoSEQ multiplex PCR reads and lists one entry per CDR3 protein. The table shows about 130,000 distinct CDR3 sequences, with around 94% occurring only once. Input material: CD8+ T cells from PBMCs. These receptors were obtained from a human donor with Susac syndrome.

The chain carries TRBV3-1 and TRBJ2-2; D possibly corresponds to TRBD2 (7 bases). Germline V gives CDR1 LGHDT, CDR2 YNNKEL (reference sequence). This CDR3 contains 16 residues. Trimming left V 4 bases short and J 3 bases short, with 15 bases between. CDR3 in amino acids: CASSPMGGADTGELFF. In nucleotides, the CDR3 is TGTGCCAGCAGCCCCATGGGGGGGGCCGACACCGGGGAGCTGTTTTTT.

This clonotype was picked up one time. V usage is TRBV2 and J usage is TRBJ2-1, with 7 bases identical to TRBD1. Germline assignment: CDR1 SNHLY and CDR2 FYNNEI. After removal of 6 bases from V and 4 bases from J, the junction contained 9 bases not matched to a gene. This CDR3 is 15 amino acids long. The CDR3: CASRTTGTVYNEQFF. CDR3 coding DNA: TGTGCCAGCAGGACAACCGGGACAGTATACAATGAGCAGTTCTTC. Full variable domain (remainder filled in from reference TRBV2 and TRBJ2-1): EPEVTQTPSHQVTQMGQEVILRCVPISNHLYFYWYRQILGQKVEFLVSFYNNEISEKSEIFDDQFSVERPDGSNFTLKIRSTKLEDSAMYFCASRTTGTVYNEQFFGPGTRLTVL.

This clonotype was recorded only once. The chain links TRBV21-1 to TRBJ1-1. TRBV21-1 has pseudogene status. The CDR3 loop spans 13 amino acids. Written as DNA, the CDR3 is TGTGCCAGCAGCAAAGGGGAGGGATTAGAAGCTTTCTTT. It is translated as CASSKGEGLEAFF.

This chain links TRBV5-6 with TRBJ2-7; TRBD2 matches at 9 bases. The CDR3 loop spans 17 amino acids. The V gene's germline CDR1 is SGHDT and CDR2 YYEEEE. V lost 4 bases, J lost 2 bases, and 13 bases stayed unmatched. The CDR3 loop reads CASSPSWPSGVTYEQYF. The CDR3 bases are TGTGCCAGCAGCCCCTCTTGGCCTAGCGGGGTGACCTACGAGCAGTACTTC.

In nucleotides, the CDR3 is TGTGCCAGCAGCTTAGGGGGTAGCGGGGGGCAGTTCTTC. It codes for CASSLGGSGGQFF. This chain uses TRBV11-2 with TRBJ2-1; TRBD2 agrees at 9 bases. Germline-derived CDR1 and CDR2 are SGHAT and FQNNGV. The CDR3 loop spans 13 amino acids. V trimming: 1 base; J trimming: 12 bases; junction bases outside the gene matches: 4. The whole variable domain, remainder taken from reference TRBV11-2 and TRBJ2-1, is EAGVAQSPRYKIIEKRQSVAFWCNPISGHATLYWYQQILGQGPKLLIQFQNNGVVDDSQLPKDRFSAERLKGVDSTLKIQPAKLEDSAVYLCASSLGGSGGQFFGPGTRLTVL.

V gene TRBV4-1 combines with J gene TRBJ1-1, with a tentative D call TRBD1 (5 bases). CDR3 length equals 13 residues. CDR1 and CDR2 from the germline V gene are MGHRA and YSYEKL. Trimming took 5 bases from V and 7 from J, leaving 14 bases between them. CDR3 bases: TGCGCCAGCAGCGCCGTGGGGCTGGGTGAAGCTTTCTTT. Translation gives CASSAVGLGEAFF.

The chain links TRBV6-5 to TRBJ1-1; perhaps TRBD1 as D (6 bases). CDR3 size: 13 residues. Germline CDR1 is MNHEY and CDR2 is SVGAGI. Deletions cut 5 bases from V and 5 bases from J, with 12 bases between. The CDR3 coding sequence is TGTGCCAGCAGTGCCTCAGGGGCGACTGAAGCTTTCTTT. It specifies CASSASGATEAFF.

This sequence joins TRBV19 and TRBJ1-1; D is uncertain. The CDR3 covers 14 residues. CDR1 and CDR2 (germline): LNHDA, SQIVND (reference sequence). V was cut by 6 bases and J by 3 bases, with 14 bases left in between. CDR3 region: CASSAGPPDTEAFF. CDR3 DNA: TGTGCCAGTAGCGCCGGTCCGCCGGACACTGAAGCTTTCTTT.

The chain has TRBV20-1 and TRBJ1-1; D might be TRBD1 (5 bases). This CDR3 is 13 amino acids long. Germline V gives CDR1 DFQATT, CDR2 SNEGSKA (reference sequence). Trimming left V 6 bases short and J 0 bases short, with 11 bases between. CDR3 sequence: CSAPDRLNTEAFF. The CDR3 nucleotides read TGCAGTGCCCCTGACAGATTGAACACTGAAGCTTTCTTT.

The chain carries TRBV7-6 and TRBJ1-1, with a tentative D call TRBD1 (5 bases). The ends were cut back, 6 bases at V and 8 bases at J, with 13 bases in the middle. Germline V gene sequence: CDR1 SGHVS, CDR2 FNYEAQ. The CDR3 length is 12 residues. CDR3 region: CASSSLRGEAFF. For the CDR3, the DNA is TGTGCCAGCAGTTCTCTACGGGGGGAAGCTTTCTTT.

This chain connects TRBV30 to TRBJ1-2; D ambiguous. The CDR3 contains 15 residues. Germline V lookup: CDR1 GTSNPN, CDR2 SVGIG (reference sequence). The V end lost 0 bases, the J end lost 4 bases, and 15 bases lay between the germline ends. The CDR3 loop is CAWSVWPPWGYGYTF. In DNA form, the CDR3 reads TGTGCCTGGAGTGTATGGCCCCCCTGGGGCTATGGCTACACCTTC.

The chain joins TRBV12-3 or TRBV12-4 to TRBJ1-2; no clear D gene. The CDR3 extends over 13 amino acids. V was shortened by 3 bases and J by 4 bases, with 9 bases between the two germline ends. The CDR3 sequence is CASSLEGSYGYTF. The CDR3 DNA reads as TGTGCCAGCAGTTTGGAAGGTAGCTATGGCTACACCTTC.

This clonotype was recorded only once. This chain links TRBV9 with TRBJ2-1; 10 nucleotides match TRBD2. The V segment lost 3 bases and the J segment 3 bases; nucleotides outside the gene matches: 3. This CDR3 is built from 15 residues. The germline V gene has CDR1 SGDLS and CDR2 YYNGEE. CDR3 sequence: CASSEGTSDYNEQFF. In DNA, the CDR3 is TGTGCCAGCAGCGAGGGGACTAGCGACTACAATGAGCAGTTCTTC.

J is TRBJ2-5 and V is TRBV5-1; D gene uncertain. This CDR3 contains 14 residues. CDR1 and CDR2 (germline): SGHRS, YFSETQ. Trimming left V 1 base short and J 1 base short, with 8 bases between. The CDR3, as DNA: TGCGCCAGCAGCTTGATGCATTCCCAAGAGACCCAGTACTTC. It yields the protein CASSLMHSQETQYF.

As DNA, the CDR3 is TGTGCCAGCTCCCATGGGGGGGCTGCCTACTACGAGCAGTACTTC. The encoded protein is CASSHGGAAYYEQYF. The chain recombines TRBV7-2 with TRBJ2-7; possible D gene TRBD2, 7 bases. Germline CDR1 reads SGHTA; CDR2 reads FQGNSA. The CDR3 covers 15 residues. V gave up 8 bases and J gave up 3 bases, with 20 bases separating them.

The J gene is TRBJ1-2, the V gene TRBV30, with 8 positions matching TRBD1. V lost 1 base and J lost 5; bases outside the gene matches: 6. The CDR3 has 14 residues. The germline V gene encodes CDR1 GTSNPN and CDR2 SVGIG (reference sequence). The CDR3 protein is CAWSDGQGGYGYTF. The CDR3 nucleotides are TGTGCCTGGAGTGACGGACAGGGAGGATATGGCTACACCTTC.

CDR3 protein: CASSLGWYEQYF. The CDR3 bases are TGTGCCAGCAGTTTAGGATGGTACGAGCAGTACTTC. The chain couples TRBV6-2 or TRBV6-3 to TRBJ2-7, with D unresolved. Germline values: CDR1 MNHEY, CDR2 SVGEGT. This CDR3 spans 12 amino acids. Trimming removed 4 bases from V and 4 bases from J, with 8 bases in between.

The chain is built from TRBV7-8 and TRBJ1-2, with no clear D. From germline, CDR1 is SGHVS and CDR2 FQNEAQ. The CDR3 consists of 14 residues. The ends were cut back, 2 bases at V and 0 bases at J, with 7 bases in the middle. CDR3 sequence reads: CASSLSSSNYGYTF. DNA for the CDR3: TGTGCCAGCAGCTTATCCAGCTCTAACTATGGCTACACCTTC. Drawing the rest from reference TRBV7-8 and TRBJ1-2, the complete variable domain is GAGVSQSPRYKVAKRGQDVALRCDPISGHVSLFWYQQALGQGPEFLTYFQNEAQLDKSGLPSDRFFAERPEGSVSTLKIQRTQQEDSAVYLCASSLSSSNYGYTFGSGTRLTVV.